The clone carrying this TCR beta chain was observed once. The antigen is unknown. This record belongs to a study of cytomegalovirus exposure and HLA in healthy donors. Findings and caveats of the study: In a later analysis, TCR association rates varied by HLA locus: DRB1 most, HLA-C fewest.

Germline V gene lookup returns CDR1 SGHDN and CDR2 FVKESK. V lost 7 bases, J lost 0 bases, and 16 bases lay in between. The CDR3 extends over 17 amino acids. This PCR relied on a set of 60 Vbeta primers and 13 Jbeta primers. The assay was immunoSEQ multiplex PCR, and TCRdb's table has in-frame clones only and misses some. The table has about 80,000 clones, around 77% seen once; the top ten hold over 3%. Material: PBMCs. The chain joins TRBV14 to TRBJ1-6; D gene unclear. The TCR sequence derives from a man in his fifties in good health and CMV-seronegative. The CDR3 nucleotides are TGTGCCAGCAACACGGGAGTGGGAAGCTCCTATAATTCACCCCTCCACTTT. Its protein product is CASNTGVGSSYNSPLHF.